A selection of T cell receptor beta chains follows, all from one sample in a study of T-cell reconstitution after alpha-beta-depleted transplantation in children. TCRdb reprocessed the PCR reads via MiXCR and lists one record per CDR3 protein. Of approximately 15,000 distinct CDR3 sequences in the sample, 9.5% to 15% were seen once. The sequencing here drew on PBMCs, mostly from graft donor cells, taken 180 days after TCRalphabeta/CD19-depleted stem cell transplant. The receptors here all came from a boy younger than two who had a stem cell transplant for Wiskott-Aldrich syndrome, so the T cells may come from the graft donor. Both conserved end residues are part of each CDR3. The order of the fields is J gene, V gene, D gene, clone size, CDR3 DNA, CDR3 protein. The D gene is left open where the match is weak. Clone size appears in some rows only: once, few, many, or a class for an expanded clone.

TRBJ2-2	TRBV18	TRBD1	many	TGTGCCAGCTGGCAGACAGGGGAAAACGGGGAGCTGTTTTTT	CASWQTGENGELFF
TRBJ2-1	TRBV20-1	TRBD2	NA	TGCAGTGCCTTAGGGACTAGCGGGAGCCACAATGAGCAGTTCTTC	CSALGTSGSHNEQFF
TRBJ2-1	TRBV9	NA	NA	TGTGCCAGCAGCGTAGAAGACTACGGAAACGTCAATGAGCAGTTCTTC	CASSVEDYGNVNEQFF
TRBJ2-3	TRBV30	TRBD2	NA	TGTGCCTGGAGGAAGTTGAGGACTAGCGGGAGCACAGATACGCAGTATTTT	CAWRKLRTSGSTDTQYF
TRBJ2-5	TRBV24-1	TRBD2	few	TGTGCCACCAGTGATGCCGGGACTACAAAAGAGACCCAGTACTTC	CATSDAGTTKETQYF
TRBJ2-7	TRBV20-1	TRBD2	NA	TGCAGTAGGACGAAGGTAGCGGGAGGGCCCGAGCAGTACTTC	CSRTKVAGGPEQYF
TRBJ2-7	TRBV25-1	TRBD2	NA	TGTGCCAGCGATCAGGGAGGGACCTCCTACGAGCAGTACTTC	CASDQGGTSYEQYF
TRBJ2-1	TRBV7-2	NA	many	TGTGCCAGCAGCTTAGGGGCAGCCTCCTACAATGAGCAGTTCTTC	CASSLGAASYNEQFF
TRBJ1-5	TRBV10-3	TRBD1	NA	TGTGCCATCTCCGCCACAGGGGGCAATCAGCCCCAGCATTTT	CAISATGGNQPQHF
TRBJ2-7	TRBV5-1	NA	many	TGCGCCAGCAGCTTAGGAGTGGGGGAGCAGTACTTC	CASSLGVGEQYF
TRBJ2-7	TRBV5-1	TRBD1	many	TGCGCCAGCAGCTTGGCCAGGGGGCTCCTCTACGAGCAGTACTTC	CASSLARGLLYEQYF
TRBJ1-4	TRBV28	TRBD1	many	TGTGCCAGCAGGCCGGGACAGGGGAGAAATGAAAAACTGTTTTTT	CASRPGQGRNEKLFF
TRBJ2-3	TRBV7-8	NA	NA	TGTGCCAGCAGCCCAAGATCCAGATCCACCGATACGCAGTATTTT	CASSPRSRSTDTQYF
TRBJ2-3	TRBV7-8	TRBD2	many	TGTGCCAGCAGCCCCTGGCGGGGGGCGAGAGATACGCAGTATTTT	CASSPWRGARDTQYF
TRBJ2-1	TRBV19	TRBD1	NA	TGTGCCAGTAGTAGCTCTTTTAGGGACAGGACGTTCTTC	CASSSSFRDRTFF
TRBJ2-7	TRBV7-9	NA	NA	TGTGCCAGCAGCTTAGGCGGGACAGCCCTTCTCAAGCAGTACTTC	CASSLGGTALLKQYF
TRBJ2-7	TRBV20-1	TRBD1	few	TGCAGTGCTAGGCTAGCCGGGACAGGGGCCTACGAGCAGTACTTC	CSARLAGTGAYEQYF
TRBJ2-1	TRBV7-2	NA	NA	TGTGCCAGCAGCGTCCGGGACGGGCCCTACAATGAGCAGTTCTTC	CASSVRDGPYNEQFF
TRBJ2-5	TRBV15	NA	many	TGTGCCACCAGCAGAGACAGGGAAGAGACCCAGTACTTC	CATSRDREETQYF
TRBJ2-5	TRBV5-1	TRBD2	many	TGCGCCAGCAGCTTGGAGGCTAGCGGGGCTCAAGAGACCCAGTACTTC	CASSLEASGAQETQYF
TRBJ1-5	TRBV7-2	NA	NA	TGTGCCAGCAGCTTAGCGCCCGTCCCCGGCAATCAGCCCCAGCATTTT	CASSLAPVPGNQPQHF
TRBJ2-5	TRBV5-8	NA	medium-sized	TGTGCCAGCAGCGCAACCGTCGGGGGGAGGGGGGAGACCCAGTACTTC	CASSATVGGRGETQYF
TRBJ1-1	TRBV20-1	NA	few	TGCAGTGCTAGACTGAACACAGGGATAAACACTGAAGCTTTCTTT	CSARLNTGINTEAFF
TRBJ2-5	TRBV7-2	TRBD2	many	TGTGCCAGCAGCTCTCGGACTAGCGGGAGTATCGGAGAGACCCAGTACTTC	CASSSRTSGSIGETQYF